This T cell receptor (beta chain) came from a study of shared clonotypes between healthy human individuals. The sorted-subset replicate PCRs were given about 210 ng DNA, which is 31,000 or so T cell genomes. Clones were sequenced by immunoSEQ multiplex PCR, and TCRdb holds only the in-frame ones, with some missing. This sample has about 1.1 million clones; approximately 80% occur once, and the top ten carry under 0.65%. The CDR3 totals 14 residues. The germline V and J ends were trimmed by 0 bases and 6 bases, with 11 bases remaining between them. Germline CDR1 SGHRS, CDR2 YFSETQ. This clonotype was obtained from a young man in good health. Some clones in this sample may be carry-over from other donors' samples. The sequencing sample was made of memory CD4+ T cells from PBMCs. Noted subset: CD45RA-negative fraction. This chain joins TRBV5-1 and TRBJ2-3, with D possibly called TRBD1 or TRBD2 (5 bases each). CDR3 nucleotides: TGCGCCAGCAGCTTGGCCCCGGGGACCGATACGCAGTATTTT. Its translation: CASSLAPGTDTQYF.